This T cell receptor delta chain was obtained from a study of gammadelta T cells in human blood. Study-wide results and limits: Right after birth, innate γδ T cells reportedly expanded polyclonally after microbial exposure.

A remark on this clone: Its specificity is not known.

TCRdb re-called clones from the RT-PCR reads via CATT. The table records 510 or so delta-chain clones, approximately 30% of them present only once. The CDR3 extends over 16 amino acids. Germline values: CDR1 GEAIGNYY, CDR2 EKD. V lost 0 bases to trimming and J lost 1 base, with 14 bases between them. The receptor was isolated from a human donor. The sample comprised Vgamma9Vdelta2 gamma-delta T cells from adult blood. This chain joins TRDV2 and TRDJ1; D possibly corresponds to TRDD3 (6 bases). CDR3 coding DNA: TGTGCCTGTGACACCGTGATGGGGGCCCGCACCGATAAACTCATCTTT. Its protein is CACDTVMGARTDKLIF.